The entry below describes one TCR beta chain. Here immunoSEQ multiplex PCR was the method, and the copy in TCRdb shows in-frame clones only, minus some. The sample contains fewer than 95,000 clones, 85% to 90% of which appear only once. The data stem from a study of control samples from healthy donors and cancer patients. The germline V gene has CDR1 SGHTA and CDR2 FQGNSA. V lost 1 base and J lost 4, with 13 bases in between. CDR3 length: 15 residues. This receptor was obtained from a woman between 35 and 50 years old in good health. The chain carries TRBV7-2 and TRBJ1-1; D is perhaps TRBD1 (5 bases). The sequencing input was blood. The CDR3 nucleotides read TGTGCCAGCAGCTTAGTTGCGGGGGAGGGCACTGAAGCTTTCTTT. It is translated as CASSLVAGEGTEAFF.